The 2 T cell receptor beta chains below come from one sample, sequenced in a study of human T cells and chemical hapten exposure listed by TCRdb under 2021. The time point label on this specimen signifies: pre-sensitization, week 0. According to the study, the label for this sample's treatment or condition signals: therapeutic diphenylcyclopropenone sensitization with weekly scalp DPC. The library was built by means of RACE. The reads were generated on a NextSeq 500. In TCRdb, the public reads were trimmed at Q25 with fastp and aligned with MiXCR, with productive beta chains retained. CDR3 protein duplicates are merged, each entry listing the most common genes and DNA. Here the sample has a few hundred thousand distinct CDR3 sequences; approximately 8.6% occur a single time. The ten most abundant clones make up over 2% of the sample. Sample: whole blood, taken in connection with sensitization to the hapten diphenylcyclopropenone (DPC). These receptors were obtained from a woman aged 35 to 49 with alopecia areata. Some clones in this sample may be carry-over from other donors' samples.

This clonotype was observed many times. V gene TRBV6-1 combines with J gene TRBJ1-1, with 7 bases fitting TRBD1. The CDR3 is 15 residues long. The V gene's germline CDR1 is MNHNS and CDR2 SASEGT. The V and J ends lost 2 bases and 4 bases, in that order; junction bases with no gene match: 7. The CDR3 DNA reads TGTGCCAGCAGTGAACGAACAGGGGAGGGCACTGAAGCTTTCTTT. Translating it yields CASSERTGEGTEAFF.

This clonotype was picked up many times. This chain uses TRBV7-6 with TRBJ1-3; 8 bases map to TRBD1. CDR1 and CDR2 from the germline V gene are SGHVS and FNYEAQ. The CDR3 contains 16 residues. The V gene end was trimmed by 1 base and the J gene end by 0 bases; junction bases not matched to a gene: 2. This CDR3 reads CASSLEGQDSGNTIYF. The CDR3, as DNA: TGTGCCAGCAGCTTAGAGGGACAGGACTCTGGAAACACCATATATTTT.